This T cell receptor beta chain was recovered during a study of CD8+ T cells in alopecia areata. Study-wide findings and caveats: Among the cells sequenced in scalp samples are also the resident alphabeta T cells of normal skin.

CDR3 size: 13 residues. Trimming stripped 5 bases from V and 4 bases from J, with 11 bases between. CDR1 is LNHNV, CDR2 YYDKDF, per germline (reference sequence). As the sequencing template, cDNA was produced by extracting RNA and reverse transcribing it. Assay: immunoSEQ multiplex PCR; the TCRdb copy retains only in-frame clones and omits some. Here the sample spans just over 150,000 clones, under 60% being singletons. This clone was observed a few times. What it binds is not known. The chain is built from TRBV15 and TRBJ1-1; D is ambiguous. This TCR came from a human donor with alopecia areata. The sample in question was CD8+ T cells sorted from blood, obtained at week 0. DNA of the CDR3: TGTGCCACCAGCTTGTCGCGGGGCACTGAAGCTTTCTTT. Its translation is CATSLSRGTEAFF.